The 14 T cell receptor beta chains below come from one sample, sequenced in a study of T cells in localized non-small cell lung cancer. The protocol was immunoSEQ multiplex PCR, while the TCRdb copy is restricted to in-frame clones and leaves out a portion. This table holds some 2,600 clones, approximately 30% found once. Specimen: normal lung tissue next to the tumor, collected before any cancer treatment. All receptors derive from a woman aged 35 to 70 with stage II squamous cell lung carcinoma.

V usage is TRBV5-1 and J usage is TRBJ2-1; a weak D match, TRBD2 (6 bases). Germline V gene sequence: CDR1 SGHRS, CDR2 YFSETQ. Trimming took 3 bases from V and 4 from J, leaving 14 bases between them. This CDR3 has 15 residues. CDR3 bases: TGCGCCAGCAGCTGGAGGGAGAATATATACAATGAGCAGTTCTTC. Its protein product is CASSWRENIYNEQFF.

The genes are TRBV29-1 and TRBJ1-1; weak D call: TRBD1 (6 bases). Trimming took 6 bases from V and 3 from J, leaving 14 bases between them. This CDR3 contains 13 residues. CDR1 and CDR2 from the germline V gene are SQVTM and ANQGSEA. This CDR3 reads CSVVGGADTEAFF. CDR3 sequence (DNA): TGCAGCGTGGTTGGGGGGGCCGACACTGAAGCTTTCTTT.

The CDR3 loop reads CASSMSTRVGGQPQHF. The CDR3 region has the DNA TGTGCCAGTAGTATGTCTACCAGGGTGGGAGGTCAGCCCCAGCATTTT. The rearrangement joins TRBV19 to TRBJ1-5, with a possible D match to TRBD1 (5 bases). The V end lost 3 bases, the J end lost 6 bases, and 18 bases lay between the germline ends. Germline V gives CDR1 LNHDA, CDR2 SQIVND (reference sequence). This CDR3 is built from 16 residues. Filled out from reference TRBV19 and TRBJ1-5, the complete variable domain reads DGGITQSPKYLFRKEGQNVTLSCEQNLNHDAMYWYRQDPGQGLRLIYYSQIVNDFQKGDIAEGYSVSREKKESFPLTVTSAQKNPTAFYLCASSMSTRVGGQPQHFGDGTRLSIL.

This clone has only one observation. The chain joins TRBV5-1 to TRBJ1-1; tentative D call: TRBD1 (5 bases). The V gene's germline CDR1 is SGHRS and CDR2 YFSETQ. The CDR3 consists of 14 residues. Trimming removed 0 bases from V and 6 bases from J, with 12 bases in between. The CDR3 spells CASSLDGTGAEAFF. CDR3 nucleotides: TGCGCCAGCAGCTTGGACGGGACTGGGGCTGAAGCTTTCTTT.

This clone counts as large. The chain combines TRBV6-8 with TRBJ2-4; no clear D. Germline V CDR1 and CDR2: MNHGY, SAAAGT. V lost 11 bases and J 0 bases, leaving 8 bases between the germline ends. The CDR3 is 12 residues long. CDR3 sequence (DNA): TGTGCCGTCCCAATAGCCAAAAACATTCAGTACTTC. Translated, it gives CAVPIAKNIQYF.

The chain links TRBV29-1 to TRBJ2-2; the match to TRBD1 covers 7 bases. Germline V gene data show CDR1 as SQVTM and CDR2 as ANQGSEA. V gave up 5 bases and J gave up 5 bases; unmatched junction bases: 11. The CDR3 totals 15 residues. The CDR3 DNA follows: TGCAGCGTTAAAAAGCCGGGACAGCGAACCGGGGAGCTGTTTTTT. Encoded protein: CSVKKPGQRTGELFF.

The CDR3, as DNA: TGTGCCTGGGCAAGGAGCTCCTACAATGAGCAGTTCTTC. The encoded protein is CAWARSSYNEQFF. V and J are TRBV30 and TRBJ2-1; D call uncertain. Germline values: CDR1 GTSNPN, CDR2 SVGIG (reference sequence). With 5 bases removed from V and 0 bases from J, the gap between germline ends came to 8 bases. This CDR3 has 13 amino acids.

This clone turned up a few times. The chain recombines TRBV28 with TRBJ1-2; TRBD1 is a possible D gene (5 bases). The germline CDR1 and CDR2 sequences are MDHEN and SYDVKM. Between the trimmed V and J ends, which lost 5 bases and 3 bases, there was a span of 10 bases. The CDR3 sequence is 13 residues long. The CDR3 DNA follows: TGTGCCAGCAGTCCCCCCAGGGACTATGGCTACACCTTC. Its protein is CASSPPRDYGYTF.

There are a few counts of this clone. The gene calls are TRBV11-3 and TRBJ1-1; D gene uncertain. Trimming pared 0 bases from V and 2 bases from J, leaving 13 bases between. Germline V gives CDR1 SGHNT, CDR2 YENEEA. The CDR3 spans 16 residues. Here the CDR3 reads CASSLDIPGANTEAFF. Here the CDR3 DNA reads TGTGCCAGCAGCTTAGACATACCTGGTGCCAACACTGAAGCTTTCTTT.

This chain joins TRBV5-1 and TRBJ1-3; 7 positions match TRBD1. V lost 3 bases, J lost 4 bases, and 10 bases stayed unmatched. CDR3 length equals 16 residues. CDR1 is SGHRS and CDR2 is YFSETQ in the germline V gene. CDR3 nucleotides: TGCGCCAGCAGCTCCACATTACAGGGGTCCGGAAACACCATATATTTT. It yields the protein CASSSTLQGSGNTIYF.

On this clone: One junction end disagrees with the germline gene, perhaps due to a read error. The V and J genes are TRBV6-8 and TRBJ2-2, with D unclear. This CDR3 is 13 amino acids long. Germline V CDR1 and CDR2: MNHGY, SAAAGT. As DNA, the CDR3 is TGTGCCAGCAGTGACTCAGGCACCGGGGAGCTGTTTTTT. Amino acids: CASSDSGTGELFF.

A few counts support this clone. The chain is built from TRBV6-8 and TRBJ2-7, with D maybe TRBD1 (6 bases). The CDR3 runs to 12 residues. V lost 5 bases to trimming and J lost 9 bases, with 14 bases between them. Germline loops: CDR1 MNHGY, CDR2 SAAAGT. DNA for the CDR3: TGTGCCAGCAGTGGGGACAATTCATGGCAGTACTTC. Its protein product is CASSGDNSWQYF.

This clone appeared a few times. The CDR3 DNA reads as TGTGCCAGCAGCTTAGTATCCTTTGCGTACGAGCAGTACTTC. Translation: CASSLVSFAYEQYF. The V and J genes are TRBV7-1 and TRBJ2-7; no reliable D call. TRBV7-1 is annotated as an ORF whose role is uncertain. This CDR3 is built from 14 residues. Trimming took 4 bases from V and 4 from J, leaving 14 bases between them.

The chain links TRBV19 to TRBJ2-7, with D perhaps TRBD2 (6 bases). Trimming stripped 2 bases from V and 5 bases from J, with 10 bases between. Germline CDR1 and CDR2: LNHDA and SQIVND (reference sequence). This CDR3 has 13 amino acids. CDR3 sequence: CASSITREDEQYF. DNA of the CDR3: TGTGCCAGTAGTATAACCAGGGAGGACGAGCAGTACTTC.